This T cell receptor (beta chain) was recorded in a study of shared clonotypes between healthy human individuals (dated by TCRdb to about 2020). Broadly, across the study: The cohort comprised a couple of women and a few men aged 18 to 49 years. To estimate repertoire size and how much clonotype sharing occurs between individuals, the study deeply sequenced the blood TCR repertoires of five healthy adults. Each donor's leukapheresis produced roughly between about 0.8 and 8.9 billion PBMCs. To increase sequencing depth and limit assay-specific biases, different laboratories used diverse techniques to prepare libraries and sequence TCR repertoires. For each donor, CD4 naive and CD4 memory were each run on three plates, CD8 naive on two plates, and CD8 memory on one plate.

Study-wide conclusions, independent of this receptor: The small number of donors limited the genetic and exposure-history diversity represented. Clonotypes shared by all four sorted-subset donors showed higher generation probabilities than non-shared clonotypes. Naive subsets generally had larger estimated clonotype richness than memory subsets. Sampling was restricted to blood, and TCR repertoires in tissues likely differ from the TCR repertoires found in blood. Based on pairwise subsampling, the degree of clonotype sharing among donors was expected to be affected by sequencing depth. Across a few donors, about 5% of naive CD4, roughly 3.4% of naive CD8, under 2.5% of memory CD4, and 0.3% to 0.45% of memory CD8 clonotypes were shared. Rarefaction of sorted-subset datasets indicated incomplete sequencing despite the large sequencing depth.

The donors were healthy, HIV-negative adults who had no recently reported acute infections or vaccinations. All donors were Caucasian adults living in Nashville, Tennessee, USA. Magnetic negative selection was used to enrich CD4+ T cells, after which naive cells were positively selected on CD45RA and the negative fraction became the memory subset. Blood was obtained by leukapheresis, after which PBMCs were separated by Ficoll-Histopaque density gradient centrifugation and cryopreserved in liquid nitrogen vapor phase. Purity and quantity of every magnetically sorted T cell population were checked by analytical flow cytometry. Each sorted fraction had its genomic DNA isolated and then quantified by UV absorbance on a Nanodrop 2000c. On this clone: No cognate antigen has been identified for it. No base-level quality is on record; no much larger clone is a single base apart.

TCR CDR3 regions were amplified from genomic DNA by multiplex PCR using the deep immunoSEQ assay. Extracted genomic DNA from each cell subset was spread evenly across all wells of several immunoSEQ 96-well plates, with each plate serving as a replicate. Each replicate PCR for sorted subsets received about 210 ng genomic DNA, equal to tens of thousands of T cell genomes. The purified libraries were quantified using a Qubit 3.0 fluorometer, sized with a Bioanalyzer 2100, and then quantified again using the KAPA Library Quantification kit. Each immunoSEQ 96-well plate was sequenced on its own single-read 150-cycle Illumina NextSeq 550 flow cell. Per the source publication's procedure: Because only junctional sequences without quality scores were contained in the immunoSEQ output, filtering matching that applied to full-length reads could not be performed. To assign V/J genes and CDR3, sequences were annotated against IMGT germline references using PyIR, a Python wrapper for IgBLAST v1.9. Reads were removed for weak V/J assignments (E-value above 1e-6), missing CDR3, stop codons, out-of-frame junctions, or ambiguous translated residues. V3J clonotypes were defined as sequences sharing the same inferred V gene, J gene, and CDR3 amino acid sequence. Percentage overlap between repertoires was calculated by dividing the number of shared unique clonotypes by the size of the smaller repertoire. Three approaches were used to assess repertoire richness: RTK rarefaction, the Chao1 estimator, and Recon v2.1 estimates of unobserved clonotypes. For all TCRbeta clonotypes obtained by the gDNA method from several donors, generation probabilities were computed with OLGA. This is the immuneACCESS table as TCRdb keeps it, with only in-frame sequences that have V and J called. A part of the clones is gone; compared with another copy, unresolved V genes explain less than half, and the rest is unexplained. V and J calls and clone size are as listed in that table; D and trimming were resolved from the DNA. The sample table holds about 1.5 million clones, of which approximately 98% were seen once. Jointly, the top ten make up about 0.4% of the sample.

Taken from the germline V gene (reference sequence), the CDR1 and CDR2 loops are MNHEY and SMNVEV. The cysteine opens and the phenylalanine closes a CDR3 of 15 amino acids. The CDR3 DNA has 45 bases and is translated from base 1. Trimming accounts for 4 bases at V and 4 bases at J, while the number of junction bases matched to no gene is 4. The sample comprised naive CD4+ T cells sorted from blood. The sample's cell subset or site label, in plain terms: CD45RA+ positively selected. The receptor chain draws on TRBV27 and TRBJ2-7; TRBD2 agrees with 13 junctional bases. The TCR sequence derives from a man aged 25 to 40 in good health. The nucleotides read TGTGCCAGCAGTTCTTTGGGACTAGCGGGATACGAGCAGTACTTC. Its protein product is CASSSLGLAGYEQYF.